The 27 T cell receptor beta chains listed next were all sequenced from one sample in a study of OX40 agonist ivuxolimab in advanced cancers. The data were produced by immunoSEQ multiplex PCR, yet TCRdb's version contains in-frame clones alone and is incomplete. Among about 81,000 clones listed, 93% were seen once. The sequencing used CD4+ or CD8+ T cells sorted from blood, collected in a trial of the OX40 agonist ivuxolimab. The receptors shown here come from an adult with an advanced solid tumor such as melanoma, head and neck, liver or kidney cancer.

This clone was seen just once. The V call is TRBV7-9, the J call TRBJ1-5; 7 bases agree with TRBD1. Trimming removed 5 bases from V and 0 bases from J; junction bases left unmatched: 4. Germline V gene data show CDR1 as SEHNR and CDR2 as FQNEAQ (reference sequence). The CDR3 contains 15 residues. The CDR3 region has the DNA TGTGCCAGCAGCCCGACAGGGCCTAGCAATCAGCCCCAGCATTTT. Translated, it gives CASSPTGPSNQPQHF.

V is TRBV9 and J is TRBJ2-7, with 9 bases aligning to TRBD1. The CDR3 covers 15 residues. Losses at the gene ends were 3 bases for V and 7 bases for J; bases not matched to a gene: 11. CDR1 is SGDLS, CDR2 YYNGEE, per germline. The CDR3 loop reads CASSARTGGFGEQYF. The CDR3 nucleotides read TGTGCCAGCAGCGCCCGAACAGGGGGCTTCGGGGAGCAGTACTTC.

The chain carries TRBV27 and TRBJ2-1, with 10 bases that match TRBD2. Germline CDR1 is MNHEY and CDR2 is SMNVEV (reference sequence). The CDR3 totals 16 residues. V lost 3 bases to trimming and J lost 8 bases; unmatched junction nucleotides: 10. The CDR3 nucleotides read TGTGCCAGCAGTTTCATTCCAAGCGGGGGGGCCTATGAGCAGTTCTTC. It codes for CASSFIPSGGAYEQFF.

The chain recombines TRBV4-1 with TRBJ2-7; weak D call: TRBD2 (6 bases). The germline V gene has CDR1 MGHRA and CDR2 YSYEKL. Between the trimmed V and J ends, which lost 0 bases and 3 bases, there was a span of 18 bases. CDR3 length: 17 amino acids. The CDR3 DNA reads as TGCGCCAGCAGCCAAGACACCCGGGAGCCCGCTAACTACGAGCAGTACTTC. As protein: CASSQDTREPANYEQYF.

The chain joins TRBV7-9 to TRBJ2-7, with 11 bases matching TRBD1. There are 16 residues in the CDR3. CDR1 SEHNR and CDR2 FQNEAQ come from the germline V gene (reference sequence). V shed 0 bases and J 7 bases; nucleotides not matched to a gene: 8. CDR3 amino acids: CASSLARTGGPLEQYF. Here the CDR3 DNA reads TGTGCCAGCAGCTTAGCGCGGACAGGGGGCCCTCTGGAGCAGTACTTC.

The chain uses TRBV6-5 and TRBJ2-7; tentative D call: TRBD2 (6 bases). In germline, CDR1 is MNHEY, CDR2 SVGAGI. With 7 bases removed from V and 1 base from J, the gap between germline ends came to 11 bases. The CDR3 runs 13 residues. The CDR3 spells CASTGGGSYEQYF. The CDR3 nucleotides are TGTGCCAGCACCGGGGGAGGATCCTACGAGCAGTACTTC.

This chain connects TRBV4-3 to TRBJ2-1; 9 bases map to TRBD1. The CDR3 consists of 18 residues. CDR1 is LGHNA, CDR2 YSLEER, per germline. V shed 1 base and J 8 bases; nucleotides not matched to a gene: 15. The DNA of the CDR3 is TGCGCCAGCAGCCAAGCCTACGTATTGGGACAGGGATTCGATGAGCAGTTCTTC. As protein: CASSQAYVLGQGFDEQFF.

The chain has TRBV2 and TRBJ1-5; D call uncertain. Trimming stripped 1 base from V and 0 bases from J, with 7 bases between. CDR1 is SNHLY, CDR2 FYNNEI, per germline. The CDR3 has 15 residues. CDR3 loop: CASSEDLGSNQPQHF. The CDR3, as DNA: TGTGCCAGCAGTGAAGATTTAGGTAGCAATCAGCCCCAGCATTTT.

The chain couples TRBV5-1 to TRBJ2-1, with a tentative D call TRBD2 (6 bases). Germline CDR1 is SGHRS and CDR2 is YFSETQ. With 2 bases removed from V and 7 bases from J, the gap between germline ends came to 19 bases. The CDR3 is made up of 16 amino acids. The CDR3 loop is CASSLALDLSGNEQFF. The CDR3 bases are TGCGCCAGCAGCTTAGCCCTCGATCTTAGCGGTAATGAGCAGTTCTTC.

V gene TRBV21-1 combines with J gene TRBJ1-1. TRBV21-1 is a listed pseudogene. The CDR3 has 15 amino acids. The CDR3 coding sequence is TGTGCCAGCAGCCCAGAGGGTGGAGGGCGGACTGAAGCTTTCTTT. Protein sequence: CASSPEGGGRTEAFF.

The chain uses TRBV4-1 and TRBJ1-2, with a tentative D call TRBD1 (5 bases). Germline V lookup: CDR1 MGHRA, CDR2 YSYEKL. Trimming shortened V by 0 bases and J by 7 bases, and 15 bases separated the two germline ends. The CDR3 consists of 15 residues. DNA of the CDR3: TGCGCCAGCAGCCAAGAAGCAGGGCGGCTCGGTGGCTACACCTTC. Residues: CASSQEAGRLGGYTF.

As DNA, the CDR3 is TGTGCCAGCAGCGTAGACGTTCCGGGGGCACCTCTTACAGATACGCAGTATTTT. This gives the protein CASSVDVPGAPLTDTQYF. The chain joins TRBV9 to TRBJ2-3; the D gene could be TRBD1 or TRBD2 (6 bases each). Germline values: CDR1 SGDLS, CDR2 YYNGEE. This CDR3 is built from 18 residues. Trimming left V 0 bases short and J 3 bases short, with 20 bases between.

The V and J genes are TRBV9 and TRBJ1-1, with D unresolved. Between the trimmed V and J ends, which lost 1 base and 2 bases, there was a span of 6 bases. This CDR3 is built from 13 residues. Germline V lookup: CDR1 SGDLS, CDR2 YYNGEE. The CDR3 nucleotides are TGTGCCAGCAGCGTAATCCTAAACACTGAAGCTTTCTTT. It is translated as CASSVILNTEAFF.

This clone was seen a handful of times. This sequence joins TRBV10-3 and TRBJ1-6; D call uncertain. V was clipped by 0 bases and J by 7 bases, with 13 bases between them. The germline V gene has CDR1 ENHRY and CDR2 SYGVKD. CDR3 length: 16 amino acids. As DNA, the CDR3 is TGTGCCATCAGTGAGTCAGCACTGAGGGAGAATTCACCCCTCCACTTT. The encoded protein is CAISESALRENSPLHF.

This clone was counted once. The V call is TRBV4-3, the J call TRBJ1-1; D is undetermined. The ends were cut back, 4 bases at V and 7 bases at J, with 19 bases in the middle. CDR1 and CDR2 (germline): LGHNA, YSLEER. The CDR3 runs 15 residues. DNA of the CDR3: TGCGCCAGCAGCCTTACAATGGACCGCGCAGGTGAAGCTTTCTTT. Its translation: CASSLTMDRAGEAFF.

V gene TRBV4-1 combines with J gene TRBJ1-5; 7 positions agree with TRBD1. The germline V gene encodes CDR1 MGHRA and CDR2 YSYEKL. This CDR3 region has 15 residues. V lost 4 bases and J lost 0; bases outside the gene matches: 3. The CDR3: CASSPGQASNQPQHF. CDR3 in DNA: TGCGCCAGCAGCCCCGGACAGGCTAGCAATCAGCCCCAGCATTTT.

The V gene is TRBV30, the J gene TRBJ2-7, with D possibly TRBD2 on 6 matching bases. The germline V and J ends were trimmed by 2 bases and 5 bases, with 19 bases remaining between them. The CDR3 is made up of 15 amino acids. CDR1 and CDR2 (germline): GTSNPN, SVGIG (reference sequence). The CDR3 sequence: CAWSRLMEGRHEQYF. The CDR3 bases are TGTGCCTGGAGTCGATTGATGGAGGGGAGGCACGAGCAGTACTTC.

The chain has TRBV15 and TRBJ1-5, with D possibly matching TRBD1 (6 bases). V was clipped by 0 bases and J by 9 bases, with 15 bases between them. Germline loops: CDR1 LNHNV, CDR2 YYDKDF (reference sequence). The CDR3 runs 15 residues. The DNA of the CDR3 is TGTGCCACCAGCAGAGATTGGACAGACCGGTGGCCCCAGCATTTT. It translates to CATSRDWTDRWPQHF.

The chain links TRBV6-5 to TRBJ2-7; D is unclear. The germline CDR1 and CDR2 sequences are MNHEY and SVGAGI. V was trimmed by 2 bases and J by 1 base, leaving 6 bases between them. The CDR3 length is 13 residues. The CDR3 nucleotides are TGTGCCAGCAGTTACGGCAATTCCTACGAGCAGTACTTC. Translated, it gives CASSYGNSYEQYF.

The chain joins TRBV27 to TRBJ2-1; 7 nucleotides align to TRBD1. There are 15 residues in the CDR3. V gave up 3 bases and J gave up 1 base; unmatched junction bases: 3. Germline CDR1 reads MNHEY; CDR2 reads SMNVEV (reference sequence). In DNA, the CDR3 is TGTGCCAGCAGTTTGGGGACAGCGTCCTACAATGAGCAGTTCTTC. Its protein product is CASSLGTASYNEQFF.

This clone was seen only once. V gene TRBV19 combines with J gene TRBJ2-7; TRBD2 agrees at 11 bases. Per the germline V gene, CDR1 is LNHDA and CDR2 is SQIVND (reference sequence). The CDR3 is 15 amino acids. The junction had 3 bases not matched to a gene; V was cut back by 4 bases and J by 1 base. CDR3 sequence reads: CASSTGLAGSYEQYF. The CDR3, as DNA: TGTGCCAGTAGTACTGGACTAGCGGGTTCCTACGAGCAGTACTTC.

The rearrangement joins TRBV6-5 to TRBJ1-5, with D uncertain. Germline assignment: CDR1 MNHEY and CDR2 SVGAGI. With 6 bases removed from V and 0 bases from J, the gap between germline ends came to 6 bases. The CDR3 extends over 13 amino acids. In DNA form, the CDR3 reads TGTGCCAGCAGACTAAATAGCAATCAGCCCCAGCATTTT. It is translated as CASRLNSNQPQHF.

The genes are TRBV5-6 and TRBJ1-4; 7 nucleotides line up with TRBD1. This CDR3 is built from 16 residues. In germline, CDR1 is SGHDT, CDR2 YYEEEE. V dropped 4 bases and J dropped 3; count of bases not matched to a gene: 9. CDR3 DNA: TGTGCCAGCAGCGCGGAACAGGGGTGGGCTAATGAAAAACTGTTTTTT. Translated, it gives CASSAEQGWANEKLFF.

The chain recombines TRBV19 with TRBJ1-2, with TRBD1 identical over 7 bases. Trimming removed 7 bases from V and 0 bases from J; junction bases left unmatched: 5. The CDR3 is made up of 14 amino acids. The V gene's germline CDR1 is LNHDA and CDR2 SQIVND (reference sequence). The CDR3 reads CASIGQEANYGYTF. Here the CDR3 DNA reads TGTGCCAGTATTGGACAGGAAGCTAACTATGGCTACACCTTC.

The chain employs TRBV6-1 and TRBJ2-5; maybe TRBD1 (5 bases). Per the germline V gene, CDR1 is MNHNS and CDR2 is SASEGT. The CDR3 runs 14 residues. Trimming pared 2 bases from V and 5 bases from J, leaving 12 bases between. Here the CDR3 DNA reads TGTGCCAGCAGTGAAAGCAGGGCACTGGAGACCCAGTACTTC. Translating it yields CASSESRALETQYF.

This chain joins TRBV27 and TRBJ2-1, with D possibly being TRBD2 (6 bases). V was pared by 3 bases and J by 3 bases, with 12 bases between. The CDR3 is 15 residues long. Germline lookup yields CDR1 MNHEY and CDR2 SMNVEV (reference sequence). The CDR3 sequence: CASSFSAGHYNEQFF. The CDR3 DNA follows: TGTGCCAGCAGTTTTTCAGCGGGCCACTACAATGAGCAGTTCTTC.

The DNA for the CDR3 is TGCGCCAGCAGCCAAGATAGGTGGGACGGGGGGAAAAACATTCAGTACTTC. Translation: CASSQDRWDGGKNIQYF. The V call is TRBV4-3, the J call TRBJ2-4, with 7 nucleotides matching TRBD2. The J segment lost 4 bases and the V segment lost 0 bases, leaving 9 bases of the junction unmatched. The CDR3 spans 17 residues. Per the germline V gene, CDR1 is LGHNA and CDR2 is YSLEER.